Below, 24 T cell receptor beta chains from the same sample are listed, as sequenced in a study of identical twins. TCRdb reprocessed the 5' RACE reads with MiXCR, giving one entry per CDR3 protein. The sample has fewer than 20,000 distinct CDR3 sequences; about two thirds are singletons. Sequenced sample: memory (CD45RO+) T cells sorted from blood. The source is a woman under 30 in good health. This table probably holds off-target reads from a library built for another chain.

J is TRBJ1-5 and V is TRBV10-3; D is ambiguous. V dropped 0 bases and J dropped 4 bases, with 16 bases sitting between them. Germline V gene data show CDR1 as ENHRY and CDR2 as SYGVKD. This CDR3 is built from 17 residues. This CDR3 is CAISESRTGGVNQPQHF. In nucleotides, the CDR3 is TGTGCCATCAGTGAGTCGCGGACCGGAGGAGTTAATCAGCCCCAGCATTTT.

The chain has TRBV7-9 and TRBJ2-2; 8 bases fit TRBD1. Losses at the gene ends were 4 bases for V and 1 base for J; bases not matched to a gene: 5. Germline-derived CDR1 and CDR2 are SEHNR and FQNEAQ (reference sequence). This CDR3 comprises 16 residues. The CDR3 sequence is CASSSRTGLNTGELFF. CDR3 DNA: TGTGCCAGCAGCTCGCGGACAGGGCTGAACACCGGGGAGCTGTTTTTT.

This rearrangement joins TRBV27 to TRBJ2-5; TRBD2 matches 7 bases. Germline lookup yields CDR1 MNHEY and CDR2 SMNVEV (reference sequence). J lost 3 bases, V lost 6 bases, and 7 bases had no gene match. This CDR3 has 14 amino acids. DNA of the CDR3: TGTGCCAGCAGACGTCGGGGAGGGGAAGAGACCCAGTACTTC. It codes for CASRRRGGEETQYF.

A single count supports this clonotype. The CDR3 loop reads CASSFRETGEQYF. The CDR3, as DNA: TGTGCCAGCAGTTTCCGGGAGACCGGCGAGCAGTACTTC. The chain recombines TRBV12-3 or TRBV12-4 with TRBJ2-7; D is perhaps TRBD2 (6 bases). This CDR3 has 13 amino acids. V lost 3 bases, J lost 6 bases, and 12 bases lay in between.

The chain carries TRBV20-1 and TRBJ2-1, with D hard to call. The CDR3 consists of 11 residues. Trimming took 5 bases from V and 8 from J, leaving 10 bases between them. Germline lookup yields CDR1 DFQATT and CDR2 SNEGSKA (reference sequence). The CDR3 DNA reads TGCAGTGCTGAAGGATCTGATGAGCAGTTCTTC. Amino acid sequence: CSAEGSDEQFF.

This chain joins TRBV7-3 and TRBJ2-1; maybe TRBD2 (5 bases). CDR3 size: 13 residues. Germline assignment: CDR1 SGHTA and CDR2 FQGTGA. Trimming left V 1 base short and J 7 bases short, with 8 bases between. CDR3 residues: CASSLRTRNEQFF. The CDR3 DNA is TGTGCCAGCAGCTTAAGGACTCGGAATGAGCAGTTCTTC.

Within the sample, this clonotype is medium-sized. The CDR3 protein is CASSDPRDGNTIYF. Written as DNA, the CDR3 is TGTGCCAGCAGTGACCCCCGGGACGGGAACACCATATATTTT. This chain uses TRBV2 with TRBJ1-3; maybe TRBD1 (5 bases). Trimming took 3 bases from V and 7 from J, leaving 13 bases between them. CDR1 is SNHLY, CDR2 FYNNEI, per germline. This CDR3 has 14 amino acids.

Only a few counts were recorded for this clonotype. This CDR3 is CASTSPGGRDYNEQFF. The CDR3 DNA follows: TGTGCCAGCACCTCCCCCGGCGGGAGGGACTACAATGAGCAGTTCTTC. The rearrangement uses TRBV7-9 and TRBJ2-1, with 9 bases identical to TRBD2. Per the germline V gene, CDR1 is SEHNR and CDR2 is FQNEAQ (reference sequence). V was pared by 7 bases and J by 3 bases, with 10 bases of the junction left unmatched. The CDR3 is 16 residues long.

This clonotype was detected only once. The DNA for the CDR3 is TGTGCCAGCAGTTACACTGTTAGAACAGATACGCAGTATTTT. This gives the protein CASSYTVRTDTQYF. The chain uses TRBV6-5 and TRBJ2-3; D unresolved. The germline V gene encodes CDR1 MNHEY and CDR2 SVGAGI. This CDR3 contains 14 residues. Trimming took 2 bases from V and 3 from J, leaving 9 bases between them.

The CDR3 DNA reads TGTGCCAGCAGGTTTAACCGGGGGAATTCACCCCTCCACTTT. Translation gives CASRFNRGNSPLHF. V is TRBV12-3 or TRBV12-4 and J is TRBJ1-6, with D possibly matching TRBD1 (5 bases). The CDR3 is made up of 14 amino acids. The V end was cut by 6 bases, the J end by 7 bases, with 13 bases between.

This clonotype was seen more than once but under ten times. The chain has TRBV20-1 and TRBJ2-4; TRBD2 might be the D (5 bases). V was clipped by 6 bases and J by 0 bases, with 9 bases between them. Germline V gene data show CDR1 as DFQATT and CDR2 as SNEGSKA (reference sequence). CDR3 size: 13 residues. The CDR3 region has the DNA TGCAGTGCGGCGGAGGTAGCCAAAAACATTCAGTACTTC. Translated, it gives CSAAEVAKNIQYF.

The rearrangement joins TRBV20-1 to TRBJ2-3; possibly TRBD1 or TRBD2 for D (6 bases each). The CDR3 has 17 amino acids. Looked up from germline, CDR1 is DFQATT and CDR2 is SNEGSKA (reference sequence). This CDR3 reads CSATRRGAGPGTDTQYF. In nucleotides, the CDR3 is TGCAGCGCAACTAGAAGGGGGGCGGGACCAGGCACAGATACGCAGTATTTT.

The genes are TRBV3-1 and TRBJ2-1; D may be TRBD2 (6 bases). CDR3 length: 13 amino acids. The germline gives CDR1 LGHDT, CDR2 YNNKEL (reference sequence). V was clipped by 8 bases and J by 3 bases, with 11 bases between them. The CDR3 bases are TGTGCCAGCTCCGGGACTTACTACAATGAGCAGTTCTTC. It is translated as CASSGTYYNEQFF.

The rearrangement uses TRBV4-3 and TRBJ2-2; D might be TRBD2 (6 bases). This CDR3 region has 14 residues. V was clipped by 1 base and J by 8 bases, with 11 bases between them. Germline loops: CDR1 LGHNA, CDR2 YSLEER. CDR3 sequence (DNA): TGCGCCAGCAGCCAAGCGGGAGTACGAGGGGAGCTGTTTTTT. Translating it yields CASSQAGVRGELFF.

V and J are TRBV29-1 and TRBJ2-1; D is perhaps TRBD1 or TRBD2 (6 bases each). V gave up 6 bases and J gave up 13 bases, with 16 bases separating them. The CDR3 is 11 residues long. The V gene's germline CDR1 is SQVTM and CDR2 ANQGSEA. The CDR3 spells CSVGGNGSQFF. Here the CDR3 DNA reads TGCAGCGTAGGGGGAAACGGGAGTCAGTTCTTC.

CDR3 nucleotides: TGTGCCTGGAGTAGAAGGGTGGTCGCCTACAATGAGCAGTTCTTC. It translates to CAWSRRVVAYNEQFF. The rearrangement links TRBV30 to TRBJ2-1; D is undetermined. This CDR3 contains 15 residues. Trimming took off 2 bases at V and 2 bases at J, with 13 bases between the two ends. CDR1 and CDR2 (germline): GTSNPN, SVGIG (reference sequence). The variable domain in full, completed from reference TRBV30 and TRBJ2-1, reads SQTIHQWPATLVQPVGSPLSLECTVEGTSNPNLYWYRQAAGRGLQLLFYSVGIGQISSEVPQNLSASRPQDRQFILSSKKLLLSDSGFYLCAWSRRVVAYNEQFFGPGTRLTVL.

The chain uses TRBV7-9 and TRBJ2-6; no clear D gene. This CDR3 spans 14 amino acids. Deletions cut 1 base from V and 3 bases from J, with 4 bases between. Germline V gene data show CDR1 as SEHNR and CDR2 as FQNEAQ (reference sequence). The CDR3 protein is CASSLEFGANVLTF. In DNA form, the CDR3 reads TGTGCCAGCAGCTTAGAATTTGGGGCCAACGTCCTGACTTTC.

This chain uses TRBV12-3 or TRBV12-4 with TRBJ1-4; D unresolved. This CDR3 region has 14 residues. V dropped 3 bases and J dropped 5 bases, with 10 bases sitting between them. For the CDR3, the DNA is TGTGCCAGCAGTTTCGGTCAGACAAATGAAAAACTGTTTTTT. It yields the protein CASSFGQTNEKLFF.

This clonotype has only a few counts. The chain recombines TRBV29-1 with TRBJ2-7; D ambiguous. From germline, CDR1 is SQVTM and CDR2 ANQGSEA. Trimming left V 4 bases short and J 9 bases short, with 16 bases between. This CDR3 has 12 amino acids. The CDR3 DNA sequence: TGCAGCGTTGCTCTGGCCGTAGGGCGGCAGTACTTC. It translates to CSVALAVGRQYF.

This clonotype was recorded a few times. This chain uses TRBV18 with TRBJ2-7, with D perhaps TRBD1 or TRBD2 (5 bases each). The CDR3 runs to 12 residues. Trimming stripped 4 bases from V and 4 bases from J, with 8 bases between. Germline CDR1 reads KGHSH; CDR2 reads LQKENI. The CDR3 DNA is TGTGCCAGCTCACGAGGGGAGTACGAGCAGTACTTC. It encodes CASSRGEYEQYF.

This clonotype appeared a few times. In nucleotides, the CDR3 is TGTGCCAGCAGCAGTAAAATATTGGGTGGCGATGAGCAGTTCTTC. Amino acid sequence: CASSSKILGGDEQFF. The chain couples TRBV7-3 to TRBJ2-1; D ambiguous. V shed 5 bases and J shed 8 bases, with 19 bases lying between them. This CDR3 is built from 15 residues. The germline V gene encodes CDR1 SGHTA and CDR2 FQGTGA.

The chain carries TRBV7-9 and TRBJ2-3, with 12 bases that match TRBD2. The CDR3 spans 16 residues. V shed 5 bases, J shed 9 bases, and the junction held 12 bases outside the gene matches. Germline lookup yields CDR1 SEHNR and CDR2 FQNEAQ (reference sequence). Here the CDR3 reads CASSATWTSGKETQYF. The CDR3 coding sequence is TGTGCCAGCAGCGCGACCTGGACTAGCGGGAAGGAGACGCAGTATTTT.

The CDR3 region has the DNA TGCGCCAGCAGCCTTTCCCTTGTGGAGCCCCAGCATTTT. Its translation is CASSLSLVEPQHF. The gene calls are TRBV4-1 and TRBJ1-5; D uncertain. Trimming pared 4 bases from V and 8 bases from J, leaving 12 bases between. Germline V CDR1 and CDR2: MGHRA, YSYEKL. The CDR3 is made up of 13 amino acids.

In its sample, this clonotype was seen once. This chain uses TRBV5-5 with TRBJ1-5; a possible D gene is TRBD1 (5 bases). This CDR3 has 14 amino acids. In germline, CDR1 is SGHKS, CDR2 YYEKEE (reference sequence). Trimming took 4 bases from V and 0 from J, leaving 8 bases between them. The chain's CDR3 is CASSKQVSNQPQHF. The CDR3 DNA reads as TGTGCCAGCAGCAAACAGGTTAGCAATCAGCCCCAGCATTTT.